The 17 T cell receptor beta chains presented below share a single source sample, sequenced in a study of technical replicates of blood from several donors. The data were produced by immunoSEQ multiplex PCR, yet TCRdb's version contains in-frame clones alone and is incomplete. The table shows approximately 75,000 clones, with around 97% occurring only once. The sample comprised T cells isolated from PBMCs. The origin of the receptors is a human donor in good health.

This chain joins TRBV27 and TRBJ2-5; possible D gene TRBD1, 5 bases. The CDR3 is 15 residues long. The germline gives CDR1 MNHEY, CDR2 SMNVEV (reference sequence). Trimming removed 0 bases at V and 5 bases at J, with 13 bases between. This CDR3 reads CASSLSPGLPETQYF. The CDR3 DNA reads as TGTGCCAGCAGTTTATCCCCAGGGCTTCCGGAGACCCAGTACTTC.

The genes are TRBV7-6 and TRBJ1-4, with D hard to call. The CDR3 length is 16 residues. The ends were cut back, 5 bases at V and 4 bases at J, with 17 bases in the middle. Germline values: CDR1 SGHVS, CDR2 FNYEAQ. The CDR3 nucleotides read TGTGCCAGCAGCCGAGACCTACAGCTACTTAATGAAAAACTGTTTTTT. Translation gives CASSRDLQLLNEKLFF.

CDR3 in DNA: TGTGCCAGCAGGTGGAGCCAAGAGACCCAGTACTTC. Translated: CASRWSQETQYF. The chain recombines TRBV6-1 with TRBJ2-5, with no clear D. The CDR3 has 12 residues. The germline V gene has CDR1 MNHNS and CDR2 SASEGT. V was shortened by 6 bases and J by 1 base, with 6 bases between the two germline ends.

The chain has TRBV6-6 and TRBJ1-2; TRBD1 matches at 8 bases. CDR3 length: 16 residues. Germline CDR1 and CDR2: MNHNY and SVGAGI (reference sequence). The V gene end was trimmed by 2 bases and the J gene end by 2 bases; junction bases not matched to a gene: 7. CDR3 DNA: TGTGCCAGCAGTTACGGCGGACAGGGTGGGAACTATGGCTACACCTTC. Protein: CASSYGGQGGNYGYTF.

V is TRBV2 and J is TRBJ2-5, with D unclear. The CDR3 has 13 residues. Trimming shortened V by 8 bases and J by 2 bases, and 12 bases separated the two germline ends. Germline-derived CDR1 and CDR2 are SNHLY and FYNNEI. The CDR3 reads CASGGAPQETQYF. DNA for the CDR3: TGTGCCAGCGGCGGAGCGCCTCAAGAGACCCAGTACTTC.

This sequence joins TRBV9 and TRBJ2-6; the D gene is possibly TRBD2 (6 bases). Trimming stripped 1 base from V and 2 bases from J, with 7 bases between. The CDR3 sequence is 15 residues long. Per the germline V gene, CDR1 is SGDLS and CDR2 is YYNGEE. The CDR3 DNA sequence: TGTGCCAGCAGCGTATCGGGGGCTGGGGCCAACGTCCTGACTTTC. Its protein product is CASSVSGAGANVLTF.

The V and J genes are TRBV5-1 and TRBJ1-1; a weak D match, TRBD1 (6 bases). V lost 0 bases, J lost 5 bases, and 29 bases lay in between. Germline V gives CDR1 SGHRS, CDR2 YFSETQ. CDR3 length equals 20 residues. The CDR3 here is CASSLVGLGGGYGAETEAFF. The CDR3 DNA reads TGCGCCAGCAGCTTGGTAGGTTTAGGGGGGGGGTACGGGGCCGAGACTGAAGCTTTCTTT.

This rearrangement joins TRBV28 to TRBJ2-3, with TRBD2 identical over 9 bases. The germline V gene encodes CDR1 MDHEN and CDR2 SYDVKM. V gave up 7 bases and J gave up 5 bases; unmatched junction bases: 7. The CDR3 has 14 amino acids. CDR3 loop: CASTLAGRKDTQYF. CDR3 bases: TGTGCCAGCACACTAGCGGGTCGGAAAGATACGCAGTATTTT.

This rearrangement joins TRBV5-1 to TRBJ2-4, with 9 bases aligning to TRBD1. Germline CDR1 is SGHRS and CDR2 is YFSETQ. This CDR3 has 14 residues. The J segment lost 6 bases and the V segment lost 0 bases, leaving 1 base of the junction unmatched. The CDR3 region has the DNA TGCGCCAGCAGCTTGGGACAGGGGGGAAACATTCAGTACTTC. It encodes CASSLGQGGNIQYF.

The chain carries TRBV5-1 and TRBJ2-7; weak D call: TRBD1 (6 bases). The germline V gene has CDR1 SGHRS and CDR2 YFSETQ. V lost 5 bases, J lost 0 bases, and 15 bases lay in between. CDR3 length equals 15 residues. The CDR3 region has the DNA TGCGCCAGCAGATTCAGGACAGCGAGCTCCTACGAGCAGTACTTC. Translation gives CASRFRTASSYEQYF. Full variable domain (outside the CDR3, taken from reference TRBV5-1 and TRBJ2-7): KAGVTQTPRYLIKTRGQQVTLSCSPISGHRSVSWYQQTPGQGLQFLFEYFSETQRNKGNFPGRFSGRQFSNSRSEMNVSTLELGDSALYLCASRFRTASSYEQYFGPGTRLTVT.

The rearrangement joins TRBV27 to TRBJ1-6; D remains ambiguous. The germline gives CDR1 MNHEY, CDR2 SMNVEV (reference sequence). The CDR3 spans 16 residues. Trimming stripped 8 bases from V and 8 bases from J, with 22 bases between. DNA of the CDR3: TGTGCCAGCGCCCTACGCAGGAGGGATTCGGATTCACCCCTCCACTTT. Residues: CASALRRRDSDSPLHF.

This clone was observed a single time. The chain employs TRBV4-2 and TRBJ1-1, with D maybe TRBD1 (6 bases). V lost 1 base and J 1 base, leaving 10 bases between the germline ends. CDR1 is LGHNA, CDR2 YNFKEQ, per germline. This CDR3 contains 15 residues. This chain's CDR3 is CASSQATGKNTEAFF. The CDR3 nucleotides read TGTGCCAGCAGCCAAGCTACAGGGAAGAACACTGAAGCTTTCTTT.

The genes are TRBV5-1 and TRBJ2-2, with D possibly being TRBD1 (5 bases). CDR1 SGHRS and CDR2 YFSETQ come from the germline V gene. This CDR3 is 12 amino acids long. CDR3 nucleotides: TGCGGATCAGGGTCTACCACCGGGGAGCTGTTTTTT. This sequence encodes CGSGSTTGELFF.

The V call is TRBV5-4, the J call TRBJ2-7; D not resolved. CDR1 and CDR2 (germline): SGHNT, YYREEE (reference sequence). This CDR3 region has 14 residues. Between the trimmed V and J ends, which lost 4 bases and 3 bases, there was a span of 14 bases. The CDR3 here is CASSPWPTDYEQYF. The CDR3 DNA reads TGTGCCAGCAGCCCCTGGCCCACCGACTACGAGCAGTACTTC.

J is TRBJ2-7 and V is TRBV19, with 7 bases matching TRBD1. With V trimmed by 9 bases and J by 2 bases, 10 bases remained unmatched. CDR1 is LNHDA, CDR2 SQIVND, per germline (reference sequence). CDR3 length: 14 amino acids. The CDR3 spells CASSNRGSTYEQYF. The CDR3 nucleotides read TGTGCCAGCTCGAACAGGGGTTCCACCTACGAGCAGTACTTC. The whole variable domain, remainder taken from reference TRBV19 and TRBJ2-7, is DGGITQSPKYLFRKEGQNVTLSCEQNLNHDAMYWYRQDPGQGLRLIYYSQIVNDFQKGDIAEGYSVSREKKESFPLTVTSAQKNPTAFYLCASSNRGSTYEQYFGPGTRLTVT.

The V gene is TRBV5-8, the J gene TRBJ1-1; D perhaps matches TRBD1 (6 bases). Trimming removed 0 bases from V and 4 bases from J, with 16 bases in between. The CDR3 length is 16 residues. The germline V gene encodes CDR1 SGHTS and CDR2 YDEGEE. CDR3 DNA: TGTGCCAGCAGCTTGGGCAGGGGATTAATAGCCACTGAAGCTTTCTTT. Protein sequence: CASSLGRGLIATEAFF.

The gene calls are TRBV10-1 and TRBJ2-1; 11 bases are a match to TRBD2. This CDR3 has 16 residues. Germline loops: CDR1 WNHNN, CDR2 SYGVQD (reference sequence). V was pared by 3 bases and J by 9 bases, with 10 bases of the junction left unmatched. CDR3 sequence (DNA): TGCGCCAGCAGTGACGGGGGACTAGCGGAACGCATTGAGCAGTTCTTC. Its translation: CASSDGGLAERIEQFF.